The clone carrying this TCR beta chain appeared many times. This sample was taken from a study of CD8+CD57+ T cells in acquired aplastic anemia. Germline values: CDR1 SEHNR, CDR2 FQNEAQ (reference sequence). The CDR3 loop spans 12 amino acids. Deletions cut 5 bases from V and 5 bases from J, with 9 bases between. Profiling of TCR beta VDJ combinations and CDR3 sequences used genomic DNA as template. TCRdb analysed the reads with MiXCR anew, one entry per CDR3 protein. The repertoire consists of 50,000 to 65,000 distinct CDR3 sequences, with approximately 50% occurring once and the leading ten covering 16%. Patients chosen for sequencing had shown CD8+CD57+ cell expansion by flow cytometry.

Sequenced input: sorted CD4+, CD8+, or CD8+CD57+ T cells (not recorded which) from PBMCs. V gene TRBV7-9 combines with J gene TRBJ2-5; no clear D. This receptor was obtained from a human donor with aplastic anemia. CDR3 sequence (DNA): TGTGCCAGCAGCCCACTGGGGGAGACCCAGTACTTC. Translated, it gives CASSPLGETQYF.